This TCR beta chain was profiled in a study of blood T cell repertoires in COVID-19. How the authors handled the data: From reference gene primer amplification, estimates of nucleated cell counts were derived. Repertoires were generated with immunoSEQ multiplex PCR, while TCRdb's copy carries only in-frame clones and drops some. Clone size and the V and J calls come from that table; the DNA yielded D and trimming. This sample carries about 100,000 clones, more than 85% of them seen once, and the ten largest clones take over 2%. In this sample, this clone turned up once. CDR1 is ENHRY and CDR2 is SYGVKD in the germline V gene. The CDR3 has 15 residues. V gave up 5 bases and J gave up 7 bases, with 18 bases separating them.

This clonotype originated in a man aged 45-65 years with active COVID-19. The source material was peripheral blood. The rearrangement joins TRBV10-3 to TRBJ2-1; maybe TRBD2 (9 bases). The CDR3 protein is CAISPGGGRVNEQFF. CDR3 DNA: TGTGCCATCAGTCCAGGGGGCGGGAGGGTGAATGAGCAGTTCTTC.